Listed below are T cell receptor beta chains from one sample, sequenced in a study of cytomegalovirus exposure and HLA in healthy donors. Repertoires were generated with immunoSEQ multiplex PCR, while TCRdb's copy carries only in-frame clones and drops some. This table has 250,000 to 350,000 clones, over 70% appearing once. The material sequenced was PBMCs. These receptors all stem from a girl aged 2 to 9 in good health and CMV-seronegative. The CDR3 runs from the conserved cysteine through the conserved F or W. D genes are given only for firm matches. Clone size appears in some rows only: once, few, many, or a class for an expanded clone.

clone size: -; D gene: -; J gene: TRBJ2-1; V gene: TRBV9; CDR3 DNA: TGTGCCAGCAGCCCCCCGTCCCGGGGTGAGCAGTTCTTC; CDR3 protein: CASSPPSRGEQFF
clone size: -; D gene: TRBD2; J gene: TRBJ2-1; V gene: TRBV30; CDR3 DNA: TGTGCCTTATTGGCGGGGGGGTACAATGAGCAGTTCTTC; CDR3 protein: CALLAGGYNEQFF
clone size: -; D gene: TRBD2; J gene: TRBJ2-7; V gene: TRBV30; CDR3 DNA: TGTGCCTGGGGTGCGGGGACTAGCGGGTACGAGCAGTACTTC; CDR3 protein: CAWGAGTSGYEQYF
clone size: -; D gene: -; J gene: TRBJ2-7; V gene: TRBV12-5; CDR3 DNA: TGTGCTAGTGGCACCCAACTTTCGGCCCAGGTTCATGAAGACTACGAGCAGTACTTC; CDR3 protein: CASGTQLSAQVHEDYEQYF
clone size: -; D gene: -; J gene: TRBJ1-4; V gene: TRBV4-2; CDR3 DNA: TGTGCCAGCAGCCTACGAAAGCGGGGAAAACTTTACATTGGCGGAATGAAACTGTTTTTT; CDR3 protein: CASSLRKRGKLYIGGMKLFF
clone size: -; D gene: TRBD2; J gene: TRBJ2-1; V gene: TRBV6-4; CDR3 DNA: TGTGCCAGCAGTGACACCACCCTAGCGGGGGGGTACAATGAGCAGTTCTTC; CDR3 protein: CASSDTTLAGGYNEQFF
clone size: -; D gene: TRBD2; J gene: TRBJ2-2; V gene: TRBV9; CDR3 DNA: TGTGCCAGCAGCGCCTCGATCCGGGGGGGGAGGCTGGGCTACACCGGGGAGCTGTTTTTT; CDR3 protein: CASSASIRGGRLGYTGELFF
clone size: once; D gene: -; J gene: TRBJ1-1; V gene: TRBV29-1; CDR3 DNA: TGCAGCGCAAGTCCTTTCAGGGAAGCTTTCTTT; CDR3 protein: CSASPFREAFF
clone size: few; D gene: -; J gene: TRBJ2-3; V gene: TRBV28; CDR3 DNA: TGTGCCATAGGAGGGACTCAACCTAGGGATACGCAGTATTTT; CDR3 protein: CAIGGTQPRDTQYF
clone size: -; D gene: TRBD2; J gene: TRBJ2-1; V gene: TRBV15; CDR3 DNA: TGTGCCACCAGCAGTGGGACTAGCGGGATAGAGCAGTTCTTC; CDR3 protein: CATSSGTSGIEQFF
clone size: -; D gene: TRBD2; J gene: TRBJ2-5; V gene: TRBV7-2; CDR3 DNA: TGTGCCAGCAGCCCTCGAGCGGGGAGGGGAGAGACCCAGTACTTC; CDR3 protein: CASSPRAGRGETQYF
clone size: -; D gene: -; J gene: TRBJ2-7; V gene: TRBV11-3; CDR3 DNA: TGTGCCAGCAGGCAGGGGTCCCTCTACGAGCAGTACTTC; CDR3 protein: CASRQGSLYEQYF